Presented here are 13 T cell receptor beta chains from one specimen sequenced in a study of CXCR3-negative and CXCR3-positive naive CD8 T cells. UMI labels and 5' RACE were used to prepare the TRB cDNA libraries. Each CDR3 protein gets one entry in TCRdb, which reprocessed the 5' RACE reads and gives no DNA. This listing includes some 130,000 distinct CDR3 sequences. Sequenced input: naive CXCR3- CD8+ T cells from blood. Subset of the sample: CD45RO-CCR7+CD27+CD95- naive CD8+ T cells lacking CXCR3 (TNR3-). All receptors come from a human donor in good health. Some clones in this sample may be carry-over from other donors' samples.

The genes are TRBV29-1 and TRBJ2-2; absent DNA, TCRdb's TRBD2 call cannot be checked. This CDR3 has 16 residues. CDR1 SQVTM and CDR2 ANQGSEA come from the germline V gene. CDR3 protein: CSVGIGLAGVAGELFF.

The CDR3 region is CASSQKMASYEQYF. The chain is built from TRBV5-1 and TRBJ2-7. The V gene's germline CDR1 is SGHRS and CDR2 YFSETQ. This CDR3 comprises 14 residues.

The chain links TRBV20-1 to TRBJ2-7; checking the TCRdb D call of TRBD2 is not possible without DNA. Germline V gives CDR1 DFQATT, CDR2 SNEGSKA (reference sequence). The CDR3 sequence is 13 residues long. This chain's CDR3 is CSARDDLAAEQYF.

The V and J genes are TRBV27 and TRBJ1-2; the D gene TCRdb calls, TRBD1, cannot be checked with no DNA. The CDR3 contains 18 residues. From germline, CDR1 is MNHEY and CDR2 SMNVEV (reference sequence). CDR3 residues: CASRGFLTGGLFPYGYTF.

The chain employs TRBV24-1 and TRBJ2-6. Per the germline V gene, CDR1 is KGHDR and CDR2 is SFDVKD. This CDR3 has 15 amino acids. The CDR3: CATKYDRSGANVLTF.

CDR3 sequence: CSVVGHFANGYTF. The V call is TRBV29-1, the J call TRBJ1-2. The length of the CDR3 is 13 residues. Germline V gene data show CDR1 as SQVTM and CDR2 as ANQGSEA.

The chain joins TRBV7-9 to TRBJ2-7. CDR1 and CDR2 (germline): SEHNR, FQNEAQ (reference sequence). The CDR3 spans 16 residues. CDR3 protein: CASSLALAGDWYEQYF.

This chain connects TRBV9 to TRBJ2-7; absent DNA, TCRdb's TRBD2 call cannot be checked. There are 19 residues in the CDR3. Germline assignment: CDR1 SGDLS and CDR2 YYNGEE. CDR3 residues: CASSPERPRLAGDLYEQYF.

The rearrangement links TRBV29-1 to TRBJ1-1. Germline V lookup: CDR1 SQVTM, CDR2 ANQGSEA. The CDR3 runs to 11 residues. CDR3 protein: CSVGLNTEAFF. The full variable domain, with the rest looked up from reference TRBV29-1 and TRBJ1-1, is SAVISQKPSRDICQRGTSLTIQCQVDSQVTMMFWYRQQPGQSLTLIATANQGSEATYESGFVIDKFPISRPNLTFSTLTVSNMSPEDSSIYLCSVGLNTEAFFGQGTRLTVV.

The J gene is TRBJ2-5, the V gene TRBV10-2; TCRdb's D call of TRBD1 is untestable without DNA. This CDR3 is 13 amino acids long. The germline V gene has CDR1 WSHSY and CDR2 SAAADI. The CDR3 sequence is CASGLTGSRTQYF.

The rearrangement uses TRBV15 and TRBJ2-7; TCRdb picks TRBD2, but there is no DNA to check that call. The CDR3 length is 15 residues. Germline V gene lookup returns CDR1 LNHNV and CDR2 YYDKDF (reference sequence). The CDR3 protein is CATSRDGPVSYEQYF.

The rearrangement uses TRBV5-4 and TRBJ2-7; TCRdb's D gene call, TRBD2, goes unchecked for lack of DNA. The CDR3 totals 14 residues. Germline lookup yields CDR1 SGHNT and CDR2 YYREEE (reference sequence). CDR3 sequence reads: CASSLGGLTYEQYF.

Here the CDR3 reads CASSFGLAGGPSSYNEQFF. The V and J genes are TRBV5-1 and TRBJ2-1; TCRdb indicates TRBD1, and absent DNA this call remains unverified. Germline CDR1 reads SGHRS; CDR2 reads YFSETQ. This CDR3 is 19 amino acids long.